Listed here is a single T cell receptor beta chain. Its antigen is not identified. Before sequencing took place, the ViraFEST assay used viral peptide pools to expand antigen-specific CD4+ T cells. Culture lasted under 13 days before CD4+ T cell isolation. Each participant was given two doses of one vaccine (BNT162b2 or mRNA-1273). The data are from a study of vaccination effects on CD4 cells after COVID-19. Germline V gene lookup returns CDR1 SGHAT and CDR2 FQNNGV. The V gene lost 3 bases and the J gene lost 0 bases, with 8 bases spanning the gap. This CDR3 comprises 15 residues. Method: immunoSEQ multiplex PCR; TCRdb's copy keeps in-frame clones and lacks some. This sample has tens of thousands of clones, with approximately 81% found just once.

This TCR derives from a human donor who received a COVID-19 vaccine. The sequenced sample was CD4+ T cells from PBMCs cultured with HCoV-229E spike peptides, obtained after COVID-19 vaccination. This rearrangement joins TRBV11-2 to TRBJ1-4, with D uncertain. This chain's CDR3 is CASSFTKATNEKLFF. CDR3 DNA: TGTGCCAGCAGCTTTACGAAAGCAACTAATGAAAAACTGTTTTTT.